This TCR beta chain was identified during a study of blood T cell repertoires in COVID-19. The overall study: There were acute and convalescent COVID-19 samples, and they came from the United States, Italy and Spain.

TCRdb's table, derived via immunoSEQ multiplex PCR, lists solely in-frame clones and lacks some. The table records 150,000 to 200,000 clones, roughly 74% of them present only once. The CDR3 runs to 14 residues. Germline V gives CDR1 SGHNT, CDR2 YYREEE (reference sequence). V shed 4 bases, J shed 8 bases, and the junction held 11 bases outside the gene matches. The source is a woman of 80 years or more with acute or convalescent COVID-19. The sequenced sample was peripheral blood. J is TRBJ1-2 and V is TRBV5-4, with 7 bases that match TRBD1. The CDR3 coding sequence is TGTGCCAGCAGCCGAATCGACAGGGTTGACGGCTACACCTTC. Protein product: CASSRIDRVDGYTF.